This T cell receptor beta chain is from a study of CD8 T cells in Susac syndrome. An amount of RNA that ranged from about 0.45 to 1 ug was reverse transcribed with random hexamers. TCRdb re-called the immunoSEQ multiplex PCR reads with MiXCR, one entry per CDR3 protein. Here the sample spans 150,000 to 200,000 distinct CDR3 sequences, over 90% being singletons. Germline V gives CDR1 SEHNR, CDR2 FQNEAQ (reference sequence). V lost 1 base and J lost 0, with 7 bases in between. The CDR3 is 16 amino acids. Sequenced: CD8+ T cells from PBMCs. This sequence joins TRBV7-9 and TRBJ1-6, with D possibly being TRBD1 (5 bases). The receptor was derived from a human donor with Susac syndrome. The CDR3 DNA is TGTGCCAGCAGCTTAGGACAGAGCTCCTATAATTCACCCCTCCACTTT. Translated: CASSLGQSSYNSPLHF.